Sequencing of this T cell receptor beta chain was carried out in a study of shared clonotypes between healthy human individuals. Terminally differentiated effector memory CD45RA+ cells were excluded from the naive CD8 cells, which were CD45RO-negative and positively selected for CCR7. The data were produced by immunoSEQ multiplex PCR, yet TCRdb's version contains in-frame clones alone and is incomplete. Of about 680,000 clones in the sample, under 95% were seen once. This clonotype was sampled from a man aged 25-40 years in good health. Sequencing used naive CD8+ T cells sorted from blood.

Written as DNA, the CDR3 is TGTGCCAGCCCCACGCGGGAGGGTATCGAAATACGGCAGTTCTTC. Residues: CASPTREGIEIRQFF. The chain links TRBV2 to TRBJ2-1; 9 positions agree with TRBD2. CDR1 and CDR2 from the germline V gene are SNHLY and FYNNEI. This CDR3 spans 15 amino acids. After removal of 8 bases from V and 12 bases from J, the junction contained 17 bases not matched to a gene.